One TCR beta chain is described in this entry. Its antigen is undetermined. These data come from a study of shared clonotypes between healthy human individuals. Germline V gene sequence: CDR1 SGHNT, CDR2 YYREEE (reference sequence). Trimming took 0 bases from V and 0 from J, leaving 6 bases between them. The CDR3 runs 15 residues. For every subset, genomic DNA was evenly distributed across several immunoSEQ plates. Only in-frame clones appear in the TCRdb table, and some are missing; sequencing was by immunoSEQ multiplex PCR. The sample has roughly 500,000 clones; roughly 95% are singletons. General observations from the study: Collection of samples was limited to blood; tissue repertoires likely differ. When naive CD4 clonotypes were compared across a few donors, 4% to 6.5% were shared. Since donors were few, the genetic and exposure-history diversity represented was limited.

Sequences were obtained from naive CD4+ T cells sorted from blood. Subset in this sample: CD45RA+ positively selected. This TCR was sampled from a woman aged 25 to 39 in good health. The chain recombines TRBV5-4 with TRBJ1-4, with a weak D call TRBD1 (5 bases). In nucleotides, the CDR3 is TGTGCCAGCAGCTTGGGGGGGGCAACTAATGAAAAACTGTTTTTT. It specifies CASSLGGATNEKLFF.